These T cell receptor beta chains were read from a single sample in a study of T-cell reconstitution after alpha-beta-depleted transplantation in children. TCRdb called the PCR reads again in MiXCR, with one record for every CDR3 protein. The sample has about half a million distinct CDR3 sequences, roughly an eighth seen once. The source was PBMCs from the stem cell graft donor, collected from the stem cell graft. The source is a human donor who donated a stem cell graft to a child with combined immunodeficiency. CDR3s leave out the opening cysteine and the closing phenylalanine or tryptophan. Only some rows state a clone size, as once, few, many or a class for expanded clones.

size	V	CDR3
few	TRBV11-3	ASPTSGLYNEQF
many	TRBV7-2	ASSLVPGTGDEQY
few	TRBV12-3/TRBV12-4	ASTPTSGTDTQY
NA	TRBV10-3	AISESGLAGWTDTQY
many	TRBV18	ASSPQQGDSSGNTIY
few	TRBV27	ASSLGGDGYNEQF
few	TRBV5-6	ASSLDWSSYNEQF
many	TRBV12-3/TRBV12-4	ASIATGGGNEQF
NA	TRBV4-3	ASSHSEGRGDEQY
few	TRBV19	ASSIFGRSNTGELF
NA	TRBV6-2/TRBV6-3	ASSYEGGHYGYT
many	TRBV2	ASSLRQVGANVLT
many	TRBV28	ASSFPLQGGGTDTQY
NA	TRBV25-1	ASSEAGTNEKLF
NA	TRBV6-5	ASTLGSEPGNTIY
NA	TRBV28	ASSFSGVSMNTEAF
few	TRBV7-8	ASSLTGLASTYEQY
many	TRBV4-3	ASSQQTTSGFSTDTQY
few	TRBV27	ASSFLTGSTDTQY
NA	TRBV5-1	ASIQQDPGRGRGF
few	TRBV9	ASSVGGLAGDGAKNIQY
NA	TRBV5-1	ASSFGTSGSTSS
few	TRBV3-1	ASSQVRNTDTQY
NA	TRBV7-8	ASRRVSGRTDTQY
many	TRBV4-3	ASSQESGGRTNTGELF
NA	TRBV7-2	ASSSVGYGYT
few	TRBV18	ASSTGQSSYNEQF
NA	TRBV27	ASSSSGTSLWEQF
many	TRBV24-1	ATSDFHGRGDTQY
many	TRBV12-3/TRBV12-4	ASNSAFTGTTYEQY
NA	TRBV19	ASSPTENNEQF
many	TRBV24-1	ATSDLIRDRDHPGTDTQY
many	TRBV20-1	SARSPGLLPTDTQY
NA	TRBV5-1	ASSLGALGNTEAF
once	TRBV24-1	ATSDLAGVDYNEQF
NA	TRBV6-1	ASSSPGTGADTQY
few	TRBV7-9	ASSTDRGLNTEAF
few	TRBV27	ASSFVGQAGYGYT
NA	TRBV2	ASSGTSGLSSYNEQF
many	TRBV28	ASSPTGGTRVNEQF
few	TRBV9	ASSVVGGLDTQY
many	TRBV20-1	SASGTGDSYEQY
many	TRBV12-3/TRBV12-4	ASIKGLAGAGNEQF
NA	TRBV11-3	ASSQQGIGYGYT
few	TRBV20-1	SARTESYGYT